The entry that follows covers one T cell receptor (beta chain) sequence. At least ten counts were recorded for this clonotype. It lacks a known antigen. Qualities for individual bases were not recorded, and no much larger clone is one base off. This entry belongs to a study of T-cell memory formation after mild COVID-19 (dated by TCRdb to the early 2020s). Regarding the study in general: Most TCR sequence clusters were specific to one of the two donors. In two donors, T-cell clones that expanded and contracted after mild COVID-19 were tracked by sequencing TCRalpha and TCRbeta repertoires over time. Two young, previously healthy adult volunteers, one female and one male, were included in the cohort. What the study reported, not specific to this receptor: The second-wave clones that peaked on day 37 were not confirmed to be SARS-CoV-2 specific. Some responding clones were detected in pre-infection memory, suggesting pre-existing cross-reactive memory T cells joined the SARS-CoV-2 response. Clones contracting from day 15 to 85 had balanced CD4/CD8 phenotypes, while a second wave expanding from day 15 to 37 was biased towards CD4+. Only two mild cases were covered by the study, and larger cohorts that include severe cases with pre-infection samples were considered necessary. Contracting CD4+ clones turned up mainly in the CM and EM memory subsets, whereas EMRA was where CD8+ clones were enriched.

Sequencing used an Illumina NovaSeq 6000. Using 5'RACE with constant-segment primers, TCRalpha and TCRbeta cDNA libraries were constructed, with sample barcodes and unique molecular identifiers added in the process. Trizol reagent was used to extract RNA from every sample. Library amplification was performed in two PCR steps, and a second sample barcode and Illumina TruSeq adapters were introduced in the second step. Libraries were sequenced on an Illumina NovaSeq with 2 x 150 bp paired-end reads. The paper's processing steps were these. With migec v1.2.7, reads were demultiplexed and then collapsed into UMI-guided consensus sequences. Using mixcr v2.1.11, UMI consensuses were aligned to TRA and TRB V and J templates and then assembled into clonotypes. Expanded or contracted clonotypes were those called significant by both edgeR and NoisET, with noise models trained on biological replicates. For edgeR calls, the cutoffs were a false discovery rate-adjusted p below 0.01 and a log2 fold-change threshold of 1. As an exploratory analysis of dynamics, max-normalized trajectories of the 1000 most abundant clonotypes were examined with PCA combined with hierarchical clustering. The CD4 or CD8 phenotype of responding clones was assigned using the separately sequenced CD4+ and CD8+ repertoires. TCRdb cleaned the public reads at Q25 with fastp, built clones with MiXCR and kept in-frame beta chains. Every CDR3 protein is listed once, alongside the most common genes and DNA of its rows. For this entry, the V and J calls and clone size follow TCRdb and not the study's own pipeline. Across this sample there are under 550,000 distinct CDR3 sequences, with over 15% seen only once. The biggest ten clones account for 9% to 15% of the sample.

Between the V and J ends, shortened by 1 base and 1 base respectively, the junction contains 4 bases. The CDR3 spans 13 residues, from the cysteine through the phenylalanine. The retained sequence is limited to the CDR3, 39 bases, with the frame set at the first base. CDR1 and CDR2 (KGHSH, LQKENI) derive from the germline V gene. PBMCs were isolated by Ficoll-Paque density gradient centrifugation. The TCR comes from an adult woman who had mild COVID-19 (a few samples of this study predate the infection). The sample titles of this study are shuffled in the database, so cell type and time point are left out; the donor was told from shared clones. Sequencing used PBMCs or a T cell subset sorted from them (not recorded which). In this chain, TRBV18 is recombined with TRBJ1-1; a confident D gene designation cannot be given. This receptor carries the CDR3 CASSPQGNTEAFF. The sequenced DNA: TGTGCCAGCTCACCACAGGGGAACACTGAAGCTTTCTTT.